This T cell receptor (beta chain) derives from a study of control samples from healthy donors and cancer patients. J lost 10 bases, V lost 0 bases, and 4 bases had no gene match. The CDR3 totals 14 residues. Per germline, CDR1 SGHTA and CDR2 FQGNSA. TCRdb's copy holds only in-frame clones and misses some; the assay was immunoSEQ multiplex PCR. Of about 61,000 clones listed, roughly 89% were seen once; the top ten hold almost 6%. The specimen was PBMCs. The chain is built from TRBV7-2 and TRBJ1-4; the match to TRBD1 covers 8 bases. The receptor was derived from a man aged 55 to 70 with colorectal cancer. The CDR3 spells CASSLATGAAKLFF. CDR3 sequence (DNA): TGTGCCAGCAGCTTAGCGACAGGGGCCGCAAAACTGTTTTTT.